The sequence of this T cell receptor (beta chain) was determined in a study of blood T cell repertoires in COVID-19. Study overall: Donors in the United States, Italy and Spain gave samples during acute or convalescent COVID-19.

Only a few counts were recorded for this clone. The CDR3 spans 14 residues. Germline-derived CDR1 and CDR2 are LGHDT and YNNKEL (reference sequence). Trimming took 6 bases from V and 7 from J, leaving 18 bases between them. TCRdb keeps only in-frame clones here, not all; method: immunoSEQ multiplex PCR. This table holds 250,000 or so clones, around 82% found once. Allocation to cohorts depended on clinical history reported by the participants. This chain joins TRBV3-1 (or the pseudogene TRBV3-2) and TRBJ1-1, with D maybe TRBD1 (5 bases). Sample: PBMCs or T cells enriched from blood (not recorded which). The sequence came from a woman in her thirties or forties who had been exposed to COVID-19. CDR3 in amino acids: CASRTPGGADEAFF. CDR3 DNA: TGTGCCAGCAGGACCCCCGGTGGGGCCGATGAAGCTTTCTTT.